A single sample gave rise to the 3 T cell receptor beta chains below, sequenced in a study of T cell changes during pregnancy in multiple sclerosis. The protocol was immunoSEQ multiplex PCR, while the TCRdb copy is restricted to in-frame clones and leaves out a portion. The sample holds 18,000 or so clones, 89% seen once. The sample consisted of CD8+ T cells from peripheral blood mononuclear cells, taken in the second trimester of pregnancy. All receptors derive from a female donor in good health, enrolled as a control in a pregnancy study.

The chain has TRBV27 and TRBJ2-2; 10 nucleotides align to TRBD1. CDR1 and CDR2 (germline): MNHEY, SMNVEV (reference sequence). The CDR3 has 18 amino acids. After removal of 1 base from V and 6 bases from J, the junction contained 11 bases not matched to a gene. CDR3 sequence reads: CASSLFGQGERWAGELFF. CDR3 coding DNA: TGTGCCAGCAGTTTATTCGGACAGGGGGAGAGGTGGGCCGGGGAGCTGTTTTTT.

This chain connects TRBV20-1 to TRBJ1-1; no clear D gene. CDR1 is DFQATT, CDR2 SNEGSKA, per germline (reference sequence). CDR3 length: 11 amino acids. V was pared by 1 base and J by 2 bases, with 2 bases between. The CDR3 coding sequence is TGCAGTGCTAGAGTAAACACTGAAGCTTTCTTT. Amino acids: CSARVNTEAFF.

This clone was recorded a few times. The chain couples TRBV6-1 to TRBJ2-3, with a weak D call TRBD1 (5 bases). Trimming took off 3 bases at V and 4 bases at J, with 17 bases between the two ends. CDR1 MNHNS and CDR2 SASEGT come from the germline V gene. The CDR3 length is 16 residues. As DNA, the CDR3 is TGTGCCAGCAGTGAGACTCCACAGGTCCCCCCAGATACGCAGTATTTT. Encoded protein: CASSETPQVPPDTQYF.